In this sample, the clone carrying this T cell receptor (beta chain) turned up once. Its antigen is not known. The sample comes from a study of T cell responses to AZD1222 COVID-19 vaccine. Per the germline V gene, CDR1 is SQVTM and CDR2 is ANQGSEA. The CDR3 loop spans 13 amino acids. Trimming stripped 4 bases from V and 2 bases from J, with 12 bases between. Points from the study as a whole: Clonal diversity was possibly underestimated, and the donors were mostly white British, with more females. Regions 160-218 and 743-854 dominated among vaccine-associated CD4 TCRs spanning spike.

Assay: immunoSEQ multiplex PCR; the TCRdb copy retains only in-frame clones and omits some. The data show 150,000 or so clones, about 93% seen once. The sequence came from an adult in good health. Here the sequenced sample was peripheral blood, taken on day 0 of AZD1222 vaccination. V gene TRBV29-1 combines with J gene TRBJ2-7; D gene unclear. Written as DNA, the CDR3 is TGCAGCGTTGGAAGGGATCAGGCCTACGAGCAGTACTTC. Amino acid sequence: CSVGRDQAYEQYF.